This T cell receptor beta chain was found in a study of CD8 T cells in Susac syndrome. After extraction with the RNeasy kit, about 0.5 to 1 ug of the RNA was reverse transcribed using random hexamers. The immunoSEQ assay covered 54 Vbeta and 13 Jbeta segments for CDR3. In TCRdb, the immunoSEQ multiplex PCR reads were re-called with MiXCR into one record per CDR3 protein. The sample lists a few hundred thousand distinct CDR3 sequences, about 82% seen once, with 0.21% in the top ten. The multiple sclerosis control cohort comprised treatment-naive individuals presenting with stable or active relapsing-remitting disease. TEMRA cells were FACS-enriched, unlike CD8+ and CD4+ T cells, which were negatively isolated. CDR3 size: 17 residues. Germline loops: CDR1 ENHRY, CDR2 SYGVKD. V was shortened by 0 bases and J by 6 bases, with 20 bases between the two germline ends.

Material for sequencing was CD8+ T cells from PBMCs. This TCR was sampled from a human donor with multiple sclerosis. The V gene is TRBV10-3, the J gene TRBJ1-2, with D uncertain. For the CDR3, the DNA is TGTGCCATCAGTGAGTCGGGCAGGCTCGCCCCGGAGGATGGCTACACCTTC. Protein product: CAISESGRLAPEDGYTF.